This is a list of T cell receptor beta chains from one sample in a study of T cells after yellow fever vaccination. TCRdb called the 5' RACE reads again in MiXCR, with one record for every CDR3 protein. The repertoire holds 250,000 to 300,000 distinct CDR3 sequences, with 10% to 15% as singletons. Sample: CD4+ T cells sorted from PBMCs, taken 45 days after the yellow fever booster vaccination. These receptors all stem from a man aged 25 to 40 who received the YFV17D yellow fever vaccine. Both conserved end residues are part of each CDR3. A D gene is named only where the DNA matches it firmly. Clone size, where shown, is once, few, many, or a class for clones that have expanded.

V gene: TRBV7-2
clone size: NA
J gene: TRBJ2-6
D gene: TRBD1
CDR3 DNA: TGTGCCAGCAGCGCATCGACAGGGGCTGGGGCCAACGTCCTGACTTTC
CDR3 protein: CASSASTGAGANVLTF

V gene: TRBV28
clone size: few
J gene: TRBJ1-1
D gene: NA
CDR3 DNA: TGTGCCAGCAGTTCTTCTATCACTGAAGCTTTCTTT
CDR3 protein: CASSSSITEAFF

V gene: TRBV11-3
clone size: many
J gene: TRBJ2-3
D gene: NA
CDR3 DNA: TGTGCCAGCAGCGTCGGCCCCACAGATACGCAGTATTTT
CDR3 protein: CASSVGPTDTQYF

V gene: TRBV20-1
clone size: NA
J gene: TRBJ1-4
D gene: TRBD1
CDR3 DNA: TGCAGTGCCCCGGACAGGGTCTCAACTAATGAAAAACTGTTTTTT
CDR3 protein: CSAPDRVSTNEKLFF

V gene: TRBV20-1
clone size: NA
J gene: TRBJ2-1
D gene: TRBD2
CDR3 DNA: TGCAGTGCGATGCAGCGGGAGCCCTACAATGAGCAGTTCTTC
CDR3 protein: CSAMQREPYNEQFF

V gene: TRBV18
clone size: NA
J gene: TRBJ2-3
D gene: NA
CDR3 DNA: TGTGCCAGCTCACCACGGGGGTTAACAGATACGCAGTATTTT
CDR3 protein: CASSPRGLTDTQYF

V gene: TRBV5-1
clone size: NA
J gene: TRBJ2-3
D gene: TRBD2
CDR3 DNA: TGCGCCAGCAGCTTACTAGCGGGGGCCCCCACAGATACGCAGTATTTT
CDR3 protein: CASSLLAGAPTDTQYF

V gene: TRBV12-3/TRBV12-4
clone size: few
J gene: TRBJ1-1
D gene: NA
CDR3 DNA: TGTGCCAGCAGTTTGGGCAGACCGCACACTGAAGCTTTCTTT
CDR3 protein: CASSLGRPHTEAFF

V gene: TRBV20-1
clone size: few
J gene: TRBJ2-4
D gene: NA
CDR3 DNA: TGCAGTGCTAGAGATCAGCAGGGGGCCAAAAACATTCAGTACTTC
CDR3 protein: CSARDQQGAKNIQYF

V gene: TRBV9
clone size: NA
J gene: TRBJ2-3
D gene: NA
CDR3 DNA: TGTGCCAGCAGCAAACGCACAGATACGCAGTATTTT
CDR3 protein: CASSKRTDTQYF

V gene: TRBV7-2
clone size: few
J gene: TRBJ2-3
D gene: NA
CDR3 DNA: TGTGCCAGCAGCTTAGCCAGTAGCACAGATACGCAGTATTTT
CDR3 protein: CASSLASSTDTQYF

V gene: TRBV5-1
clone size: few
J gene: TRBJ2-7
D gene: TRBD2
CDR3 DNA: TGCGCCAGCAGCTTGAGCGGGAGCCGCGCCTACGAGCAGTACTTC
CDR3 protein: CASSLSGSRAYEQYF

V gene: TRBV5-1
clone size: NA
J gene: TRBJ2-7
D gene: TRBD1
CDR3 DNA: TGCGCCAGCAGCACGGGACAGGGCGTCGACGAGCAGTACTTC
CDR3 protein: CASSTGQGVDEQYF

V gene: TRBV11-2
clone size: NA
J gene: TRBJ2-5
D gene: TRBD2
CDR3 DNA: TGTGCCAGCAGCTTAAGACTAGCTTCGATGGAGACCCATTACTTC
CDR3 protein: CASSLRLASMETHYF

V gene: TRBV5-1
clone size: few
J gene: TRBJ2-3
D gene: NA
CDR3 DNA: TGCGCCAGCAGCTGGGAAGAATCCACAGATACGCAGTATTTT
CDR3 protein: CASSWEESTDTQYF

V gene: TRBV20-1
clone size: few
J gene: TRBJ2-5
D gene: TRBD1
CDR3 DNA: TGCAGTGCTAGACCCGACAGGGTAGTGGGAGAGACCCAGTACTTC
CDR3 protein: CSARPDRVVGETQYF

V gene: TRBV29-1
clone size: many
J gene: TRBJ2-1
D gene: NA
CDR3 DNA: TGCAGCGTTGACGGCCCACGGGAGCAGTTCTTC
CDR3 protein: CSVDGPREQFF

V gene: TRBV12-3/TRBV12-4
clone size: many
J gene: TRBJ2-3
D gene: TRBD1
CDR3 DNA: TGTGCCAGCAGTTTAAGGGGACAGGGCTCTGATACGCAGTATTTT
CDR3 protein: CASSLRGQGSDTQYF

V gene: TRBV18
clone size: NA
J gene: TRBJ2-3
D gene: NA
CDR3 DNA: TGTGCCAGCTCACCAACTCTAGAGGTGGCAGATACGCAGTATTTT
CDR3 protein: CASSPTLEVADTQYF

V gene: TRBV12-3/TRBV12-4
clone size: NA
J gene: TRBJ2-1
D gene: TRBD2
CDR3 DNA: TGTGCCAGCAGCCCGATAGCGGGGGGCTCCTACAATGAGCAGTTCTTC
CDR3 protein: CASSPIAGGSYNEQFF

V gene: TRBV20-1
clone size: NA
J gene: TRBJ2-1
D gene: TRBD1
CDR3 DNA: TGCAGTGCTCCGACAGGGGGCAGTGAGCAGTTCTTC
CDR3 protein: CSAPTGGSEQFF

V gene: TRBV7-6
clone size: NA
J gene: TRBJ2-1
D gene: NA
CDR3 DNA: TGTGCCAGCAGCTTTAGGTCGGGATGGGATGAGAAGTTCTTC
CDR3 protein: CASSFRSGWDEKFF

V gene: TRBV12-3/TRBV12-4
clone size: NA
J gene: TRBJ2-7
D gene: NA
CDR3 DNA: TGTGCCAGCAGCGAGCCCCCGGGCCACGAGAGCTTC
CDR3 protein: CASSEPPGHESF

V gene: TRBV5-1
clone size: few
J gene: TRBJ2-1
D gene: NA
CDR3 DNA: TGCGCCAGCAGCTTGGTTGAGACTCCCGGGAATGAGCAGTTCTTC
CDR3 protein: CASSLVETPGNEQFF

V gene: TRBV5-1
clone size: NA
J gene: TRBJ2-1
D gene: NA
CDR3 DNA: TGCGCCAGCAGCTTGGGCGGGATAGGGAAGCAGTTCTTC
CDR3 protein: CASSLGGIGKQFF

V gene: TRBV6-6
clone size: few
J gene: TRBJ2-1
D gene: TRBD1
CDR3 DNA: TGTGCCAGCAGTTATTCGGACAGGGAGCAGTTCTTC
CDR3 protein: CASSYSDREQFF

V gene: TRBV20-1
clone size: NA
J gene: TRBJ2-1
D gene: NA
CDR3 DNA: TGCAGTGCTAGCTATCCGGGACTGAACTACAATGAGCAGTTCTTC
CDR3 protein: CSASYPGLNYNEQFF

V gene: TRBV5-6
clone size: few
J gene: TRBJ1-1
D gene: NA
CDR3 DNA: TGTGCCAGCAGCCGTGACTACGGGGCTTTCTTT
CDR3 protein: CASSRDYGAFF

V gene: TRBV12-3/TRBV12-4
clone size: many
J gene: TRBJ2-2
D gene: NA
CDR3 DNA: TGTGCCAGCAGTTCAATAAACCCCGGGGAGCTGTTTTTT
CDR3 protein: CASSSINPGELFF

V gene: TRBV7-2
clone size: NA
J gene: TRBJ2-1
D gene: NA
CDR3 DNA: TGTGCCAGCAGCTCTTCCGTACGGGACTACAATGAGCAGTTCTTC
CDR3 protein: CASSSSVRDYNEQFF

V gene: TRBV29-1
clone size: few
J gene: TRBJ1-1
D gene: NA
CDR3 DNA: TGCAGCGTTGGGAGGGGGGGCGCGAACACTGAAGCTTTCTTT
CDR3 protein: CSVGRGGANTEAFF

V gene: TRBV24-1
clone size: NA
J gene: TRBJ2-3
D gene: NA
CDR3 DNA: TGTGCCACCAGTGATAATGCGGAGTACACAGATACGCAGTATTTT
CDR3 protein: CATSDNAEYTDTQYF

V gene: TRBV15
clone size: few
J gene: TRBJ2-2
D gene: NA
CDR3 DNA: TGTGCCACCAGCCGAAAAGCCGGCGCCGGGGAGCTGTTTTTT
CDR3 protein: CATSRKAGAGELFF

V gene: TRBV5-1
clone size: few
J gene: TRBJ2-3
D gene: NA
CDR3 DNA: TGCGCCAGCAGCCTGGGTGCTAGCACTTCCTCGGATACGCAGTATTTT
CDR3 protein: CASSLGASTSSDTQYF

V gene: TRBV30
clone size: few
J gene: TRBJ2-5
D gene: TRBD2
CDR3 DNA: TGTGCCTGGAAGGGAACGGGAGGGGAGACCCAGTACTTC
CDR3 protein: CAWKGTGGETQYF

V gene: TRBV7-2
clone size: few
J gene: TRBJ2-7
D gene: TRBD2
CDR3 DNA: TGTGCCAGCAGCTTAGTAAGCGGGGATGTCGAGCAGTACTTC
CDR3 protein: CASSLVSGDVEQYF

V gene: TRBV9
clone size: NA
J gene: TRBJ2-7
D gene: NA
CDR3 DNA: TGTGCCAGCAGCGTATCCTGGACCGATGGGGTGCAGTACTTC
CDR3 protein: CASSVSWTDGVQYF

V gene: TRBV21-1
clone size: NA
J gene: TRBJ2-7
D gene: NA
CDR3 DNA: TGTGCCAGCAGCATCGGGACCAGCTACGAGCAGTACTTC
CDR3 protein: CASSIGTSYEQYF

V gene: TRBV5-1
clone size: NA
J gene: TRBJ2-4
D gene: TRBD2
CDR3 DNA: TGCGCCAGCAGCTTGGAGCCCGGGAGGGCTTTGTCGGTCAAAAACATTCAGTACTTC
CDR3 protein: CASSLEPGRALSVKNIQYF